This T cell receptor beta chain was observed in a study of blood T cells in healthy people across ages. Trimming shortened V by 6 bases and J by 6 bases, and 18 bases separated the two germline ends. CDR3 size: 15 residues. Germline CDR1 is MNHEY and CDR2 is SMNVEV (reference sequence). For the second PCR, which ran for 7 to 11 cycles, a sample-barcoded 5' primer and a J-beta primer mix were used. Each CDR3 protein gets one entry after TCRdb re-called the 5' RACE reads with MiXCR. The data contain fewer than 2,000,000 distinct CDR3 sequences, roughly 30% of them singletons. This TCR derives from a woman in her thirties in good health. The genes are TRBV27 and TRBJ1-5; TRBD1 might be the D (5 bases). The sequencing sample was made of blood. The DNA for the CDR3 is TGTGCCAGCAGCCTTCTCCCTAATGGGGGTCAGCCCCAGCATTTT. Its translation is CASSLLPNGGQPQHF.